This section outlines one TCR beta chain sequence together with its context. As yet, its antigen is unknown. CDR1 is MNHNY and CDR2 is SVGAGI in the germline V gene (reference sequence). V lost 7 bases and J lost 5, with 15 bases in between. CDR3 length: 15 amino acids. These data originate in a study of T cells in localized non-small cell lung cancer. Overall study findings and caveats: Longer overall survival was seen with higher T cell density measured in blood.

Clones were read by immunoSEQ multiplex PCR, and TCRdb kept only the in-frame ones, dropping some. The sample shows over 70,000 clones, around 85% of them seen only once. This TCR was sampled from a male donor at least 60 years old with stage III squamous cell lung carcinoma. The source material was peripheral blood, sampled before any cancer treatment. This chain links TRBV6-6 with TRBJ1-6, with no clear D. Here the CDR3 reads CASKQGMGHNSPLHF. The CDR3 nucleotides read TGTGCCAGCAAGCAAGGAATGGGCCATAATTCACCCCTCCACTTT.